This TCR beta chain came from a study of T cell clonality in common variable immunodeficiency. This clone was detected ten times or more. The CDR3 is cut off 3 residues early in the read; its end comes from the germline J gene. Sequencing was performed with immunoSEQ multiplex PCR; in TCRdb, only in-frame clones are kept and a portion is missing. Singletons are absent from the sample, which has some 45,000 clones. The germline V gene has CDR1 SNHLY and CDR2 FYNNEI. The CDR3 consists of 15 residues. V lost 6 bases, J lost 2 bases, and 13 bases lay in between. Both groups were predominantly of Caucasian heritage.

The specimen was peripheral blood mononuclear cells. The chain links TRBV2 to TRBJ1-4; tentative D call: TRBD1 (6 bases). The TCR was taken from a person between 18 and 75 years old in good health. CDR3 DNA, as far as it was read: TGTGCCAGCAGGGACCAGGGGCAGACTAATGAAAAA. Protein product: CASRDQGQTNEK. In full, the CDR3 reads CASRDQGQTNEKLFF.